A selection of T cell receptor beta chains follows, all from one sample in a study of cytomegalovirus exposure and HLA in healthy donors. Only in-frame clones appear in the TCRdb table, and some are missing; sequencing was by immunoSEQ multiplex PCR. The table has about 98,000 clones, more than 60% seen once; the top ten hold about 8%. The sequencing sample was made of PBMCs. These receptors were collected from a human donor in good health. The CDR3 runs from the conserved cysteine through the conserved F or W. Fields, in order: clone size, J gene, V gene, D gene, CDR3 DNA, CDR3 protein. A D gene is named only where the DNA matches it firmly. Clone size appears in some rows only: once, few, many, or a class for an expanded clone.

.	TRBJ1-1	TRBV6-5	.	TGTGCCAGCAGTACAGCGGGAGTATGGACTGAAGCTTTCTTT	CASSTAGVWTEAFF
.	TRBJ1-3	TRBV29-1	.	TGCAGCGGTGGACAGGGAAACACCATATATTTT	CSGGQGNTIYF
.	TRBJ2-1	TRBV10-1	TRBD1	TGCGCCAGCAGTGAAACAGGGGGTGCAAATGAGCAGTTCTTC	CASSETGGANEQFF
once	TRBJ2-5	TRBV5-4	TRBD2	TGTGCCAGCAGCTTGGCCCATCGGGCTAGCGGACAAGAGACCCAGTACTTC	CASSLAHRASGQETQYF
few	TRBJ1-1	TRBV2	TRBD1	TGTGCCAGCAGCGCACCAGGGGGATACACTGAAGCTTTCTTT	CASSAPGGYTEAFF
.	TRBJ2-1	TRBV7-9	.	TGTGCCAGCAGCTCGTCCGGGAAGCGGATCTCCTACAATGAGCAGTTCTTC	CASSSSGKRISYNEQFF
.	TRBJ2-5	TRBV5-1	.	TGCGCCAGCAACCTATATGGGACCCAGTACTTC	CASNLYGTQYF
.	TRBJ1-1	TRBV30	.	TGTGCCCGCCAGGGCATGAACACTGAAGCTTTCTTT	CARQGMNTEAFF
.	TRBJ1-1	TRBV6-4	.	TGTGCCAGCAGTGACTCGAGGGGGACTGAAGCTTTCTTT	CASSDSRGTEAFF
few	TRBJ1-2	TRBV5-1	.	TGCGCCAGCAGCGACGGGACATTTTACTATGGCTACACCTTC	CASSDGTFYYGYTF
.	TRBJ2-3	TRBV5-1	TRBD2	TGCGCCAGCAGTGGAGCGGGGGGGACAGATACGCAGTATTTT	CASSGAGGTDTQYF
.	TRBJ2-3	TRBV9	TRBD2	TGTGCCAGCAGCCAACTGAGCTTCCCGACTAGCGGGGGATCAGATACGCAGTATTTT	CASSQLSFPTSGGSDTQYF
.	TRBJ2-2	TRBV27	.	TGTGCCAGCAGTTTTAGTTACTCTAATACCGGGGAGCTGTTTTTT	CASSFSYSNTGELFF
.	TRBJ1-2	TRBV9	.	TGTGCCAGCAGCGCCCCTTCCACACCCAACTATGGCTACACCTTC	CASSAPSTPNYGYTF
.	TRBJ2-3	TRBV18	.	TGTGCCGTGGCGGGGACTAGCACAGATACGCAGTATTTT	CAVAGTSTDTQYF
few	TRBJ1-2	TRBV5-4	.	TGTGCCAGCAGCTTGGATGGGGCAGGCCTATCGGGCTACACCTTC	CASSLDGAGLSGYTF
.	TRBJ1-5	TRBV6-1	TRBD1	TGTGCCAGCAGGGGGGGACAGGGTGGCAATCAGCCCCAGCATTTT	CASRGGQGGNQPQHF
.	TRBJ2-5	TRBV7-8	.	TGTGCCAGCAACGGTCAGGCCGCAAGAGAGACCCAGTACTTC	CASNGQAARETQYF
.	TRBJ1-1	TRBV10-3	.	TGTGCCATCAGTGAGTATGGCCCGAACACTGAAGCTTTCTTT	CAISEYGPNTEAFF
.	TRBJ1-5	TRBV29-1	TRBD1	TGCAGCGTGGGGACAGGGCAAGTGCCTCAGCCCCAGCATTTT	CSVGTGQVPQPQHF
.	TRBJ1-1	TRBV29-1	.	TGCAGCGTTGTGGGGGGATTGGGCACTGAAGCTTTCTTT	CSVVGGLGTEAFF
.	TRBJ2-1	TRBV5-6	.	TGTGCCAGCAGCTTATACAACTCCTACAATGAGCAGTTCTTC	CASSLYNSYNEQFF
.	TRBJ2-7	TRBV20-1	.	TGCAGTACTCGGGGTACATACGAGCAGTACTTC	CSTRGTYEQYF
.	TRBJ2-7	TRBV6-4	TRBD1	TGTGCCAGCAGTGTACCGGGACAGGGGAGAGAGCAGTACTTC	CASSVPGQGREQYF
.	TRBJ1-2	TRBV6-5	.	TGTGCCAGCAGCCGCAACAGGGCTGCTGGCTACACCTTC	CASSRNRAAGYTF
few	TRBJ2-1	TRBV11-2	.	TGTGCCAGCAGCCGAACGACGGGGTTTGATGAGCAGTTCTTC	CASSRTTGFDEQFF
.	TRBJ2-5	TRBV5-1	.	TGCGCCAGCGGCCGCGGGCAGACCCAGTACTTC	CASGRGQTQYF
few	TRBJ2-7	TRBV11-2	TRBD1	TGTGCCAGCAGCTCGACAGGGGCGAAATACGAGCAGTACTTC	CASSSTGAKYEQYF
.	TRBJ2-7	TRBV6-4	.	TGTGCCAGCAGTACAAACAGGAAGTCCTACGAGCAGTACTTC	CASSTNRKSYEQYF
.	TRBJ2-7	TRBV6-5	.	TGTGCCAGCAGTTACTCGCGGGACCGTTCCTACGAGCAGTACTTC	CASSYSRDRSYEQYF
.	TRBJ2-7	TRBV18	TRBD2	TGTGCCAGCTCACCGACTAGCGGGCCCTACGAGCAGTACTTC	CASSPTSGPYEQYF
.	TRBJ1-1	TRBV7-2	.	TGTGCCAGCAGCTTAGGCGGGTACTCTGAAGCTTTCTTT	CASSLGGYSEAFF
.	TRBJ1-1	TRBV5-8	TRBD1	TGTGCCAGCAGCCCAACAAGGGGGCAAACTTTCTTT	CASSPTRGQTFF
few	TRBJ1-5	TRBV7-2	TRBD1	TGTGCCAGCAGCCTCGAGACAGGGAAAAGGCATTTT	CASSLETGKRHF
.	TRBJ1-5	TRBV9	.	TGTGCCAGCAGCGTCGGGACAACTTATCAGCCCCAGCATTTT	CASSVGTTYQPQHF
.	TRBJ2-3	TRBV9	TRBD2	TGTGCCAGCAGCGTAGACTCTAGCGGGAGTACAGATACGCAGTATTTT	CASSVDSSGSTDTQYF
.	TRBJ2-1	TRBV6-4	.	TGTGCCAGCAGTGCGGACGGGGGCTCCTACAATGAGCAGTTCTTC	CASSADGGSYNEQFF
.	TRBJ2-7	TRBV7-9	.	TGTGCCAGCAGCCACAGCTCCTACGAGCAGTACTTC	CASSHSSYEQYF
.	TRBJ2-2	TRBV7-8	.	TGTGCCAGCAGCACACAGGTCGATGGCACCGGGGAGCTGTTTTTT	CASSTQVDGTGELFF